Shown below are 32 T cell receptor beta chains from a single sample sequenced in a study of early T cells in non-severe SARS-CoV-2 infection. TCRdb re-called the 5' RACE reads through MiXCR, storing one row per CDR3 protein. The data contain 90,000 to 130,000 distinct CDR3 sequences, roughly 12% of them singletons. Specimen: whole blood. Receptors were obtained from an adult who was a healthcare worker with PCR-confirmed SARS-CoV-2 infection or an uninfected control (not recorded which).

In its sample, this clonotype was seen a few times. This chain connects TRBV20-1 to TRBJ2-3; the D gene could be TRBD1 or TRBD2 (6 bases each). Germline V gives CDR1 DFQATT, CDR2 SNEGSKA (reference sequence). With 3 bases removed from V and 1 base from J, the gap between germline ends came to 14 bases. The CDR3 is 15 amino acids. DNA for the CDR3: TGCAGTGCTAGGGGCAGGGGAGGAGGCACAGATACGCAGTATTTT. Its protein product is CSARGRGGGTDTQYF.

This chain joins TRBV6-1 and TRBJ1-1; D gene uncertain. Deletions cut 8 bases from V and 8 bases from J, with 12 bases between. Germline V gene data show CDR1 as MNHNS and CDR2 as SASEGT. This CDR3 has 11 amino acids. Here the CDR3 DNA reads TGTGCCAGCGAGGTGGCAAGAGAAGCTTTCTTT. It yields the protein CASEVAREAFF.

J is TRBJ1-4 and V is TRBV5-1; 8 bases agree with TRBD1. Trimming cost V 4 bases and J 5 bases; bases outside gene matches: 13. The CDR3 is made up of 17 amino acids. Germline V gene sequence: CDR1 SGHRS, CDR2 YFSETQ. As DNA, the CDR3 is TGCGCCAGCAGCCCACGTCCAGGGGGCCTAGAGAATGAAAAACTGTTTTTT. Its translation: CASSPRPGGLENEKLFF.

This chain connects TRBV19 to TRBJ2-1, with D possibly TRBD2 on 5 matching bases. Looked up from germline, CDR1 is LNHDA and CDR2 is SQIVND (reference sequence). CDR3 size: 13 residues. V lost 7 bases and J 5 bases, leaving 12 bases between the germline ends. This CDR3 reads CASKLIGDNEQFF. DNA of the CDR3: TGTGCCAGTAAGTTAATCGGGGACAATGAGCAGTTCTTC.

This clonotype has at least ten counts. The J gene is TRBJ1-1, the V gene TRBV7-6; the match to TRBD1 covers 7 bases. The length of the CDR3 is 15 residues. Looked up from germline, CDR1 is SGHVS and CDR2 is FNYEAQ. V gave up 5 bases and J gave up 6 bases; unmatched junction bases: 12. This CDR3 is CASSHPGQVGAEAFF. CDR3 nucleotide sequence: TGTGCCAGCAGCCACCCAGGACAGGTCGGCGCTGAAGCTTTCTTT. Full variable domain (rest looked up from reference TRBV7-6 and TRBJ1-1): GAGVSQSPRYKVTKRGQDVALRCDPISGHVSLYWYRQALGQGPEFLTYFNYEAQQDKSGLPNDRFSAERPEGSISTLTIQRTEQRDSAMYRCASSHPGQVGAEAFFGQGTRLTVV.

This clonotype has a handful of counts. The genes are TRBV18 and TRBJ1-2; 7 nucleotides align to TRBD1. The germline V gene has CDR1 KGHSH and CDR2 LQKENI. The CDR3 is 15 residues long. The trim removed 6 bases at V and 4 bases at J, leaving 11 bases unmatched. DNA of the CDR3: TGTGCCAGCTCTCCGGGGGACAGTAGTTCCTATGGCTACACCTTC. As protein: CASSPGDSSSYGYTF.

The J gene is TRBJ2-4, the V gene TRBV18; D is uncertain. Germline V lookup: CDR1 KGHSH, CDR2 LQKENI. Deletions cut 3 bases from V and 0 bases from J, with 15 bases between. This CDR3 region has 17 residues. The CDR3 DNA follows: TGTGCCAGCTCACCTCAAAATAGCAGATTAGCCAAAAACATTCAGTACTTC. It is translated as CASSPQNSRLAKNIQYF.

Only a few counts were recorded for this clonotype. The gene calls are TRBV18 and TRBJ1-3; D gene ambiguous. Germline CDR1 KGHSH, CDR2 LQKENI. V gave up 4 bases and J gave up 0 bases, with 10 bases separating them. CDR3 length equals 15 residues. The CDR3 loop is CASSLRMFSGNTIYF. CDR3 coding DNA: TGTGCCAGCTCACTCCGGATGTTCTCTGGAAACACCATATATTTT.

The chain is built from TRBV30 and TRBJ2-2, with D possibly being TRBD1 (6 bases). Germline loops: CDR1 GTSNPN, CDR2 SVGIG (reference sequence). This CDR3 has 16 residues. CDR3 loop: CASRGMGRVNTGELFF. CDR3 DNA sequence: TGTGCGTCCAGGGGTATGGGACGAGTAAACACCGGGGAGCTGTTTTTT.

This clonotype has only a few counts. This rearrangement joins TRBV20-1 to TRBJ2-1, with no clear D. Germline CDR1 reads DFQATT; CDR2 reads SNEGSKA (reference sequence). Trimming pared 0 bases from V and 3 bases from J, leaving 18 bases between. This CDR3 has 17 residues. The CDR3 nucleotides are TGCAGTGCTAGAGAATTTAGGTCACAAGGCCTCTACAATGAGCAGTTCTTC. Translated: CSAREFRSQGLYNEQFF.

The chain uses TRBV29-1 and TRBJ1-3; TRBD1 matches at 9 bases. V was pared by 5 bases and J by 4 bases, with 3 bases of the junction left unmatched. The V gene's germline CDR1 is SQVTM and CDR2 ANQGSEA. The CDR3 totals 13 residues. The CDR3 protein is CSVTDRGGNTIYF. CDR3 bases: TGCAGCGTTACGGACAGGGGAGGAAACACCATATATTTT. The variable domain in full, with the rest retrieved from reference TRBV29-1 and TRBJ1-3, is SAVISQKPSRDICQRGTSLTIQCQVDSQVTMMFWYRQQPGQSLTLIATANQGSEATYESGFVIDKFPISRPNLTFSTLTVSNMSPEDSSIYLCSVTDRGGNTIYFGEGSWLTVV.

This clonotype was counted many times. This chain connects TRBV11-2 to TRBJ2-5; D is undetermined. The CDR3 consists of 17 residues. V lost 5 bases to trimming and J lost 5 bases, with 24 bases between them. CDR1 is SGHAT and CDR2 is FQNNGV in the germline V gene. The CDR3 bases are TGTGCCAGCAGCCGATCTCCCGGGCCAACAAAAGGGGAGACCCAGTACTTC. Translation: CASSRSPGPTKGETQYF. The variable domain in full, with the rest retrieved from reference TRBV11-2 and TRBJ2-5, is EAGVAQSPRYKIIEKRQSVAFWCNPISGHATLYWYQQILGQGPKLLIQFQNNGVVDDSQLPKDRFSAERLKGVDSTLKIQPAKLEDSAVYLCASSRSPGPTKGETQYFGPGTRLLVL.

This clonotype occurred a few times. The chain combines TRBV7-3 with TRBJ2-1; weak D call: TRBD1 (5 bases). Per germline, CDR1 SGHTA and CDR2 FQGTGA. Trimming cost V 1 base and J 6 bases, with 13 bases left between them. The CDR3 has 15 residues. CDR3 region: CASSLRGAATNEQFF. The CDR3 bases are TGTGCCAGCAGCTTAAGGGGCGCGGCAACCAATGAGCAGTTCTTC.

This clonotype occurred many times. The chain links TRBV12-3 or TRBV12-4 to TRBJ1-5, with D perhaps TRBD1 (5 bases). The CDR3 consists of 19 residues. V dropped 4 bases and J dropped 0 bases, with 22 bases sitting between them. The CDR3 loop reads CASSSIREWGGDSNQPQHF. The CDR3 bases are TGTGCCAGCAGTTCCATAAGGGAGTGGGGAGGGGATAGCAATCAGCCCCAGCATTTT.

As to this clonotype: A read error is possible here, since a much larger clone lies one base away. The chain carries TRBV12-3 or TRBV12-4 and TRBJ2-3; D ambiguous. Trimming cost V 3 bases and J 3 bases, with 10 bases left between them. The CDR3 contains 14 residues. The CDR3 DNA is TGTGCCAGCAGTTTGGATAAAGGGACAGATACGCAGTATTTT. This translates into CASSLDKGTDTQYF.

This clonotype was seen a few times. The chain couples TRBV5-1 to TRBJ2-2; D possibly corresponds to TRBD2 (6 bases). The CDR3 is 16 residues long. The germline gives CDR1 SGHRS, CDR2 YFSETQ. Trimming took off 4 bases at V and 1 base at J, with 14 bases between the two ends. The CDR3 DNA is TGCGCCAGCAGCCGCCAACCGGGACTGAACACCGGGGAGCTGTTTTTT. Protein sequence: CASSRQPGLNTGELFF.

This clonotype was observed a few times. The chain carries TRBV6-5 and TRBJ1-2; D unclear. The CDR3 runs 14 residues. Trimming stripped 0 bases from V and 6 bases from J, with 11 bases between. Germline lookup yields CDR1 MNHEY and CDR2 SVGAGI. The CDR3: CASSYSPSGHGYTF. CDR3 sequence (DNA): TGTGCCAGCAGTTACTCCCCCTCCGGCCATGGCTACACCTTC.

This clonotype was recorded a few times. The V and J genes are TRBV7-8 and TRBJ2-5; D could derive from TRBD1 or TRBD2 (5 bases each). Trimming left V 4 bases short and J 5 bases short, with 17 bases between. This CDR3 has 15 residues. CDR1 is SGHVS, CDR2 FQNEAQ, per germline. The CDR3 DNA reads TGTGCCAGCAGCTGGTCCGGGACCCCTGAGGAGACCCAGTACTTC. It yields the protein CASSWSGTPEETQYF.

The table lists this clonotype with a few counts. The V gene is TRBV19, the J gene TRBJ1-3; TRBD1 is a possible D gene (5 bases). This CDR3 region has 15 residues. V was pared by 3 bases and J by 0 bases, with 9 bases between. The germline V gene encodes CDR1 LNHDA and CDR2 SQIVND (reference sequence). CDR3 amino acids: CASSILGVSGNTIYF. For the CDR3, the DNA is TGTGCCAGTAGTATTTTGGGGGTCTCTGGAAACACCATATATTTT.

The chain joins TRBV29-1 to TRBJ2-7, with D possibly matching TRBD2 (8 bases). The CDR3 is 15 residues long. Trimming took 6 bases from V and 1 from J, leaving 19 bases between them. The V gene's germline CDR1 is SQVTM and CDR2 ANQGSEA. Written as DNA, the CDR3 is TGCAGCGTCGGGAGGGGACAGACGGATTCCTACGAGCAGTACTTC. Its protein is CSVGRGQTDSYEQYF.

This clonotype was observed at least ten times. The rearrangement links TRBV5-4 to TRBJ2-2, with D possibly being TRBD1 (5 bases). The CDR3 extends over 15 amino acids. V gave up 4 bases and J gave up 8 bases, with 18 bases separating them. CDR1 and CDR2 (germline): SGHNT, YYREEE (reference sequence). For the CDR3, the DNA is TGTGCCAGCAGCCCTGAACCAGCCCCAGGGGGGGAGCTGTTTTTT. Protein sequence: CASSPEPAPGGELFF.

Many counts were recorded for this clonotype. The chain links TRBV20-1 to TRBJ1-5; 9 nucleotides line up with TRBD1. The length of the CDR3 is 15 residues. Germline assignment: CDR1 DFQATT and CDR2 SNEGSKA (reference sequence). J lost 4 bases, V lost 4 bases, and 8 bases had no gene match. The CDR3 loop reads CSATTTGGFNQPQHF. CDR3 bases: TGCAGTGCTACTACCACAGGGGGCTTTAATCAGCCCCAGCATTTT.

On this clonotype: Sequence at one end of the junction differs from germline and may be a read error. V is TRBV24-1 and J is TRBJ2-1; 7 nucleotides align to TRBD1. Germline V CDR1 and CDR2: KGHDR, SFDVKD. The CDR3 has 16 residues. CDR3 nucleotides: TGTGCCACCAGTGACTCGACAGGGAGCTCCTACAATGAGCAGATCTTC. It is translated as CATSDSTGSSYNEQIF.

In this sample, this clonotype turned up many times. The V gene is TRBV12-3 or TRBV12-4, the J gene TRBJ2-2, with 14 bases fitting TRBD2. The ends lost 6 bases at V and 5 bases at J; junction bases unmatched: 2. The CDR3 extends over 15 amino acids. The CDR3 sequence is CASSRTSGRTGELFF. In DNA, the CDR3 is TGTGCCAGCAGCCGGACTAGCGGGAGGACCGGGGAGCTGTTTTTT.

J is TRBJ2-1 and V is TRBV9; 7 nucleotides align to TRBD1. The V gene's germline CDR1 is SGDLS and CDR2 YYNGEE. This CDR3 spans 16 amino acids. Unmatched junction bases numbered 6, after V lost 3 bases and J lost 0 bases. The CDR3 sequence: CASSGRQGSSYNEQFF. In DNA form, the CDR3 reads TGTGCCAGCAGCGGACGACAGGGCAGCTCCTACAATGAGCAGTTCTTC.

This clonotype showed up just a few times. The CDR3 here is CASSRTTSGRAGYEQYF. The DNA for the CDR3 is TGCGCCAGCAGCCGCACAACTAGCGGGAGGGCGGGGTACGAGCAGTACTTC. V usage is TRBV5-1 and J usage is TRBJ2-7; 13 nucleotides agree with TRBD2. CDR1 is SGHRS, CDR2 YFSETQ, per germline. The V segment lost 4 bases and the J segment 4 bases; nucleotides outside the gene matches: 11. There are 17 residues in the CDR3. Using reference TRBV5-1 and TRBJ2-7 for the parts outside the CDR3, the full variable domain is KAGVTQTPRYLIKTRGQQVTLSCSPISGHRSVSWYQQTPGQGLQFLFEYFSETQRNKGNFPGRFSGRQFSNSRSEMNVSTLELGDSALYLCASSRTTSGRAGYEQYFGPGTRLTVT.

This clonotype was seen ten or more times. The chain links TRBV6-1 to TRBJ2-5; a weak D match, TRBD2 (6 bases). Germline V CDR1 and CDR2: MNHNS, SASEGT. The CDR3 has 13 residues. V was cut by 4 bases and J by 7 bases, with 13 bases left in between. This CDR3 is CASSAGVGGTQYF. The CDR3 DNA reads TGTGCCAGCAGTGCGGGGGTAGGCGGGACCCAGTACTTC.

This clonotype was detected many times. J is TRBJ2-7 and V is TRBV2; 8 bases align to TRBD2. V was clipped by 8 bases and J by 6 bases; unmatched bases: 9. This CDR3 region has 13 residues. Germline CDR1 reads SNHLY; CDR2 reads FYNNEI. DNA of the CDR3: TGTGCCAGCGCCGACGGGGGGGCAAGCGAGCAGTACTTC. Translation: CASADGGASEQYF.

The chain is built from TRBV5-1 and TRBJ2-7; the D gene could be TRBD1 or TRBD2 (5 bases each). V was pared by 2 bases and J by 2 bases, with 14 bases between. The V gene's germline CDR1 is SGHRS and CDR2 YFSETQ. The CDR3 loop spans 15 amino acids. CDR3 region: CASSFGAYGTYEQYF. The CDR3 coding sequence is TGCGCCAGCAGCTTTGGGGCCTACGGGACCTACGAGCAGTACTTC.

A few counts support this clonotype. V is TRBV20-1 and J is TRBJ2-1, with 8 bases fitting TRBD2. With V trimmed by 1 base and J by 4 bases, 18 bases remained unmatched. The germline gives CDR1 DFQATT, CDR2 SNEGSKA (reference sequence). This CDR3 comprises 19 residues. The CDR3, as DNA: TGCAGTGCTAGAGCCGGTAGCGGGGTCCCCCCCCGGGTATACAATGAGCAGTTCTTC. It yields the protein CSARAGSGVPPRVYNEQFF.

This clonotype appeared a few times. The chain recombines TRBV12-3 or TRBV12-4 with TRBJ2-7; D is perhaps TRBD2 (6 bases). The V gene lost 2 bases and the J gene lost 5 bases, with 7 bases spanning the gap. The CDR3 length is 12 residues. The CDR3 loop is CASSLRGNEQYF. As DNA, the CDR3 is TGTGCCAGCAGTTTACGCGGGAACGAGCAGTACTTC.

This clonotype was detected many times. Sequence at one end of the junction differs from germline and may be a read error. The chain has TRBV28 and TRBJ1-5; D remains ambiguous. The CDR3 covers 12 residues. CDR1 and CDR2 (germline): MDHEN, SYDVKM. The CDR3 DNA reads as TGTGCCAGCAGTTTTCAACCCCAACCCCAGAATTTT. It translates to CASSFQPQPQNF.